These 8 T cell receptor beta chains originate from one sample sequenced in a study of T cell repertoires in cytomegalovirus infection. Using its own MiXCR run on the reads, TCRdb lists one record per CDR3 protein. The data hold about 250,000 distinct CDR3 sequences, with 17% observed a single time. Sequenced: CD8+ T cells from PBMCs. All receptors derive from a human donor in good health (CMV status not recorded). Some clones in this sample may be carry-over from other donors' samples.

The chain links TRBV12-3 or TRBV12-4 to TRBJ1-1; TRBD1 matches at 10 bases. Trimming cost V 3 bases and J 3 bases; bases outside gene matches: 13. This CDR3 region has 18 residues. In nucleotides, the CDR3 is TGTGCCAGCAGTTTTGCCGGGACAGGGGTCGGAGGGGACACTGAAGCTTTCTTT. The encoded protein is CASSFAGTGVGGDTEAFF.

This clonotype was seen ten or more times. The CDR3 loop is CASSPRTVAKNIQYF. The CDR3 DNA reads as TGTGCCAGCAGTCCCCGGACAGTAGCCAAAAACATTCAGTACTTC. V gene TRBV12-3 or TRBV12-4 combines with J gene TRBJ2-4; perhaps TRBD1 as D (6 bases). V lost 5 bases and J 0 bases, leaving 11 bases between the germline ends. The CDR3 extends over 15 amino acids.

This clonotype was recorded only once. A much larger clone is a single base away; this may be a read error. V is TRBV5-4 and J is TRBJ2-7; D perhaps matches TRBD1 (6 bases). Germline-derived CDR1 and CDR2 are SGHNT and YYREEE (reference sequence). Trimming cost V 4 bases and J 2 bases, with 13 bases left between them. The CDR3 contains 14 residues. CDR3 sequence: CASSTWDNPYEQYF. DNA of the CDR3: TGTGCCAGCAGCACCTGGGACAATCCCTACGAGCAGTACTTC.

This clonotype was counted only a few times. CDR3: CASSYVLAGELFF. In DNA, the CDR3 is TGTGCCAGCAGTTATGTGCTGGCCGGGGAGCTGTTTTTT. The V and J genes are TRBV6-5 and TRBJ2-2; D is unresolved. Trimming took off 3 bases at V and 6 bases at J, with 8 bases between the two ends. This CDR3 region has 13 residues. Germline CDR1 MNHEY, CDR2 SVGAGI.

This clonotype showed up just a few times. The chain is built from TRBV28 and TRBJ2-2; D possibly corresponds to TRBD2 (5 bases). The CDR3 length is 16 residues. V shed 6 bases and J shed 6 bases, with 20 bases lying between them. Germline lookup yields CDR1 MDHEN and CDR2 SYDVKM. DNA for the CDR3: TGTGCCAGCAGGATGGACTCACCTTCCCTTTCCGGGGAGCTGTTTTTT. Encoded protein: CASRMDSPSLSGELFF.

This clonotype was seen only a few times. This rearrangement joins TRBV15 to TRBJ2-2; 12 positions match TRBD2. V trimming: 0 bases; J trimming: 0 bases; junction bases outside the gene matches: 5. Germline CDR1 reads LNHNV; CDR2 reads YYDKDF (reference sequence). This CDR3 spans 19 amino acids. The CDR3 region is CATSRDTTSGGANTGELFF. Here the CDR3 DNA reads TGTGCCACCAGCAGAGATACGACTAGCGGGGGAGCGAACACCGGGGAGCTGTTTTTT.

The gene calls are TRBV14 and TRBJ1-4; TRBD1 agrees at 8 bases. V was pared by 3 bases and J by 6 bases, with 9 bases of the junction left unmatched. CDR3 length equals 16 residues. The germline V gene encodes CDR1 SGHDN and CDR2 FVKESK. CDR3 protein: CASSHLDRGKDEKLFF. In DNA, the CDR3 is TGTGCCAGCAGCCATCTCGACAGGGGCAAAGATGAAAAACTGTTTTTT.

There are a few counts of this clonotype. This chain uses TRBV29-1 with TRBJ2-3; the D gene is possibly TRBD1 (5 bases). This CDR3 spans 14 amino acids. Between the trimmed V and J ends, which lost 3 bases and 0 bases, there was a span of 10 bases. Germline CDR1 reads SQVTM; CDR2 reads ANQGSEA. CDR3 sequence reads: CSVETADSTDTQYF. The CDR3 bases are TGCAGCGTTGAGACAGCCGATAGCACAGATACGCAGTATTTT.